This record concerns one T cell receptor beta chain sequence. As yet, its antigen is unknown. Here immunoSEQ multiplex PCR was the method, and the copy in TCRdb shows in-frame clones only, minus some. The sample includes 35,000 to 40,000 clones, 70% to 90% of them seen just once. The data originate from a study of OX40 agonist ivuxolimab in advanced cancers. Findings and caveats of the study: The study found among the lowest clonal expansion in partial responders at 0.1-3.0 mg/kg. Researchers did not determine the expanded peripheral T cells' antigen specificity. Clonal expansion by week 6 occurred in CD4+ and CD8+ blood T cells (at 0.1 to 3.0 mg/kg).

Trimming removed 0 bases from V and 5 bases from J; junction bases left unmatched: 1. The CDR3 length is 15 residues. Germline V gene sequence: CDR1 SGHRS, CDR2 YFSETQ. Blood sampling was done at baseline, cycle 4 day 1, and cycle 7 day 1. The chain has TRBV5-1 and TRBJ2-7; 14 nucleotides align to TRBD2. The receptor was derived from an adult with an advanced solid tumor such as melanoma, head and neck, liver or kidney cancer. The input for sequencing was CD4+ or CD8+ T cells sorted from blood, taken in a trial of the OX40 agonist ivuxolimab. The CDR3 bases are TGCGCCAGCAGCTTGGAGGGACTAGCGGGAGACGAGCAGTACTTC. It translates to CASSLEGLAGDEQYF.